The 10 T cell receptor beta chains given below trace back to one sample, sequenced in a study of preoperative IRX-2 immunotherapy in early breast cancer. This sample's treatment: preoperative locoregional IRX-2 cytokine immunotherapy. Repertoires were generated with immunoSEQ multiplex PCR, while TCRdb's copy carries only in-frame clones and drops some. Found here are about 43,000 clones, roughly 95% of them singletons; the top ten hold about 1.6%. The material was tumor tissue, obtained after IRX-2 immunotherapy. Source of these receptors: a human donor with breast cancer.

The chain combines TRBV4-2 with TRBJ2-1; D possibly corresponds to TRBD2 (5 bases). The CDR3 consists of 14 residues. In germline, CDR1 is LGHNA, CDR2 YNFKEQ. Trimming left V 0 bases short and J 12 bases short, with 15 bases between. CDR3: CASSQDLAAPPQFF. CDR3 in DNA: TGTGCCAGCAGCCAAGACCTAGCCGCCCCACCGCAGTTCTTC.

V is TRBV11-1 and J is TRBJ2-7; 7 bases map to TRBD2. Germline V gives CDR1 SGHAT, CDR2 FQDESV (reference sequence). V shed 5 bases, J shed 3 bases, and the junction held 16 bases outside the gene matches. This CDR3 contains 17 residues. The CDR3 DNA reads as TGTGCCAGCAGCCCCTTGGGGGGGAGCGCGATGAGCTACGAGCAGTACTTC. Translating it yields CASSPLGGSAMSYEQYF.

The chain combines TRBV7-9 with TRBJ2-1; weak D call: TRBD1 (5 bases). With 5 bases removed from V and 9 bases from J, the gap between germline ends came to 11 bases. The germline V gene encodes CDR1 SEHNR and CDR2 FQNEAQ (reference sequence). The CDR3 runs 12 residues. CDR3 sequence (DNA): TGTGCCAGCAGCCTGGAAGGGGTTGAGCAGTTCTTC. This encodes CASSLEGVEQFF.

The chain is built from TRBV7-9 and TRBJ2-5, with TRBD2 identical over 7 bases. The germline V gene encodes CDR1 SEHNR and CDR2 FQNEAQ (reference sequence). The CDR3 loop spans 13 amino acids. Unmatched junction bases numbered 2, after V lost 5 bases and J lost 2 bases. As DNA, the CDR3 is TGTGCCAGCAGCCCAGCGGGGCAAGAGACCCAGTACTTC. As protein: CASSPAGQETQYF.

This chain uses TRBV29-1 with TRBJ2-7; D is perhaps TRBD2 (6 bases). The germline V and J ends were trimmed by 2 bases and 0 bases, with 14 bases remaining between them. This CDR3 region has 15 residues. CDR1 and CDR2 (germline): SQVTM, ANQGSEA. CDR3 loop: CSVESAQRASYEQYF. CDR3 sequence (DNA): TGCAGCGTTGAAAGTGCTCAGCGGGCCTCCTACGAGCAGTACTTC.

The chain combines TRBV18 with TRBJ2-7, with 8 bases matching TRBD1. Germline V CDR1 and CDR2: KGHSH, LQKENI. CDR3 length: 15 residues. V lost 0 bases and J lost 5; bases outside the gene matches: 6. CDR3 nucleotide sequence: TGTGCCAGCTCACCACCCCGACAGGGGAGGAACGAGCAGTACTTC. Amino acids: CASSPPRQGRNEQYF.

The chain joins TRBV29-1 to TRBJ1-2; D is possibly TRBD1 (6 bases). Germline CDR1 and CDR2: SQVTM and ANQGSEA. V was cut by 3 bases and J by 7 bases, with 12 bases left in between. The CDR3 loop spans 12 amino acids. CDR3: CSVEVEGGGYTF. The CDR3 DNA is TGCAGCGTTGAGGTGGAAGGGGGTGGCTACACCTTC.

V gene TRBV28 combines with J gene TRBJ1-5; unclear D gene. The germline CDR1 and CDR2 sequences are MDHEN and SYDVKM. The V gene lost 2 bases and the J gene lost 13 bases, with 15 bases spanning the gap. The CDR3 loop spans 13 amino acids. CDR3 sequence: CASSLALGQTQHF. DNA of the CDR3: TGTGCCAGCAGTTTAGCATTGGGTCAGACTCAGCATTTT. The full variable domain, with the rest looked up from reference TRBV28 and TRBJ1-5, is DVKVTQSSRYLVKRTGEKVFLECVQDMDHENMFWYRQDPGLGLRLIYFSYDVKMKEKGDIPEGYSVSREKKERFSLILESASTNQTSMYLCASSLALGQTQHFGDGTRLSIL.

The chain has TRBV2 and TRBJ2-3, with TRBD1 matching over 8 bases. Germline V gene data show CDR1 as SNHLY and CDR2 as FYNNEI. V trimming: 3 bases; J trimming: 4 bases; junction bases outside the gene matches: 6. CDR3 length: 15 residues. CDR3 coding DNA: TGTGCCAGCAGTGACGGGCCAGGGGGCCCAGATACGCAGTATTTT. Protein: CASSDGPGGPDTQYF.

The chain carries TRBV7-6 and TRBJ1-4; D unresolved. CDR3 length equals 15 residues. CDR1 is SGHVS and CDR2 is FNYEAQ in the germline V gene. The V end lost 1 base, the J end lost 3 bases, and 9 bases lay between the germline ends. In nucleotides, the CDR3 is TGTGCCAGCAGCTTAGTTGGGGTGCCTAATGAAAAACTGTTTTTT. Protein product: CASSLVGVPNEKLFF.